Sequencing of this TCR beta chain was carried out in a study of blood T cells in healthy people across ages. The CDR3 has 15 residues. Germline V gene data show CDR1 as SNHLY and CDR2 as FYNNEI. J was trimmed by 0 bases and V by 6 bases; bases with no gene match: 5. Isolated PBMCs totaled at least 6.5 million in each sample. PCR was performed a second time for roughly 7 to 11 cycles using a sample-barcoded 5' primer and a J-beta primer mix. Each of the cDNA molecules was tagged by a template-switch adaptor with 12 random nucleotides. TCRdb reprocessed the 5' RACE reads with MiXCR, giving one entry per CDR3 protein. The sample includes 1.5 million to 2 million distinct CDR3 sequences, roughly 43% of them seen just once.

The rearrangement joins TRBV2 to TRBJ2-1; 7 positions agree with TRBD1. This TCR was recovered from a human donor in good health. The sequencing input was blood. CDR3 sequence reads: CASRLQGSSYNEQFF. For the CDR3, the DNA is TGTGCCAGCAGGTTACAGGGGAGCTCCTACAATGAGCAGTTCTTC.